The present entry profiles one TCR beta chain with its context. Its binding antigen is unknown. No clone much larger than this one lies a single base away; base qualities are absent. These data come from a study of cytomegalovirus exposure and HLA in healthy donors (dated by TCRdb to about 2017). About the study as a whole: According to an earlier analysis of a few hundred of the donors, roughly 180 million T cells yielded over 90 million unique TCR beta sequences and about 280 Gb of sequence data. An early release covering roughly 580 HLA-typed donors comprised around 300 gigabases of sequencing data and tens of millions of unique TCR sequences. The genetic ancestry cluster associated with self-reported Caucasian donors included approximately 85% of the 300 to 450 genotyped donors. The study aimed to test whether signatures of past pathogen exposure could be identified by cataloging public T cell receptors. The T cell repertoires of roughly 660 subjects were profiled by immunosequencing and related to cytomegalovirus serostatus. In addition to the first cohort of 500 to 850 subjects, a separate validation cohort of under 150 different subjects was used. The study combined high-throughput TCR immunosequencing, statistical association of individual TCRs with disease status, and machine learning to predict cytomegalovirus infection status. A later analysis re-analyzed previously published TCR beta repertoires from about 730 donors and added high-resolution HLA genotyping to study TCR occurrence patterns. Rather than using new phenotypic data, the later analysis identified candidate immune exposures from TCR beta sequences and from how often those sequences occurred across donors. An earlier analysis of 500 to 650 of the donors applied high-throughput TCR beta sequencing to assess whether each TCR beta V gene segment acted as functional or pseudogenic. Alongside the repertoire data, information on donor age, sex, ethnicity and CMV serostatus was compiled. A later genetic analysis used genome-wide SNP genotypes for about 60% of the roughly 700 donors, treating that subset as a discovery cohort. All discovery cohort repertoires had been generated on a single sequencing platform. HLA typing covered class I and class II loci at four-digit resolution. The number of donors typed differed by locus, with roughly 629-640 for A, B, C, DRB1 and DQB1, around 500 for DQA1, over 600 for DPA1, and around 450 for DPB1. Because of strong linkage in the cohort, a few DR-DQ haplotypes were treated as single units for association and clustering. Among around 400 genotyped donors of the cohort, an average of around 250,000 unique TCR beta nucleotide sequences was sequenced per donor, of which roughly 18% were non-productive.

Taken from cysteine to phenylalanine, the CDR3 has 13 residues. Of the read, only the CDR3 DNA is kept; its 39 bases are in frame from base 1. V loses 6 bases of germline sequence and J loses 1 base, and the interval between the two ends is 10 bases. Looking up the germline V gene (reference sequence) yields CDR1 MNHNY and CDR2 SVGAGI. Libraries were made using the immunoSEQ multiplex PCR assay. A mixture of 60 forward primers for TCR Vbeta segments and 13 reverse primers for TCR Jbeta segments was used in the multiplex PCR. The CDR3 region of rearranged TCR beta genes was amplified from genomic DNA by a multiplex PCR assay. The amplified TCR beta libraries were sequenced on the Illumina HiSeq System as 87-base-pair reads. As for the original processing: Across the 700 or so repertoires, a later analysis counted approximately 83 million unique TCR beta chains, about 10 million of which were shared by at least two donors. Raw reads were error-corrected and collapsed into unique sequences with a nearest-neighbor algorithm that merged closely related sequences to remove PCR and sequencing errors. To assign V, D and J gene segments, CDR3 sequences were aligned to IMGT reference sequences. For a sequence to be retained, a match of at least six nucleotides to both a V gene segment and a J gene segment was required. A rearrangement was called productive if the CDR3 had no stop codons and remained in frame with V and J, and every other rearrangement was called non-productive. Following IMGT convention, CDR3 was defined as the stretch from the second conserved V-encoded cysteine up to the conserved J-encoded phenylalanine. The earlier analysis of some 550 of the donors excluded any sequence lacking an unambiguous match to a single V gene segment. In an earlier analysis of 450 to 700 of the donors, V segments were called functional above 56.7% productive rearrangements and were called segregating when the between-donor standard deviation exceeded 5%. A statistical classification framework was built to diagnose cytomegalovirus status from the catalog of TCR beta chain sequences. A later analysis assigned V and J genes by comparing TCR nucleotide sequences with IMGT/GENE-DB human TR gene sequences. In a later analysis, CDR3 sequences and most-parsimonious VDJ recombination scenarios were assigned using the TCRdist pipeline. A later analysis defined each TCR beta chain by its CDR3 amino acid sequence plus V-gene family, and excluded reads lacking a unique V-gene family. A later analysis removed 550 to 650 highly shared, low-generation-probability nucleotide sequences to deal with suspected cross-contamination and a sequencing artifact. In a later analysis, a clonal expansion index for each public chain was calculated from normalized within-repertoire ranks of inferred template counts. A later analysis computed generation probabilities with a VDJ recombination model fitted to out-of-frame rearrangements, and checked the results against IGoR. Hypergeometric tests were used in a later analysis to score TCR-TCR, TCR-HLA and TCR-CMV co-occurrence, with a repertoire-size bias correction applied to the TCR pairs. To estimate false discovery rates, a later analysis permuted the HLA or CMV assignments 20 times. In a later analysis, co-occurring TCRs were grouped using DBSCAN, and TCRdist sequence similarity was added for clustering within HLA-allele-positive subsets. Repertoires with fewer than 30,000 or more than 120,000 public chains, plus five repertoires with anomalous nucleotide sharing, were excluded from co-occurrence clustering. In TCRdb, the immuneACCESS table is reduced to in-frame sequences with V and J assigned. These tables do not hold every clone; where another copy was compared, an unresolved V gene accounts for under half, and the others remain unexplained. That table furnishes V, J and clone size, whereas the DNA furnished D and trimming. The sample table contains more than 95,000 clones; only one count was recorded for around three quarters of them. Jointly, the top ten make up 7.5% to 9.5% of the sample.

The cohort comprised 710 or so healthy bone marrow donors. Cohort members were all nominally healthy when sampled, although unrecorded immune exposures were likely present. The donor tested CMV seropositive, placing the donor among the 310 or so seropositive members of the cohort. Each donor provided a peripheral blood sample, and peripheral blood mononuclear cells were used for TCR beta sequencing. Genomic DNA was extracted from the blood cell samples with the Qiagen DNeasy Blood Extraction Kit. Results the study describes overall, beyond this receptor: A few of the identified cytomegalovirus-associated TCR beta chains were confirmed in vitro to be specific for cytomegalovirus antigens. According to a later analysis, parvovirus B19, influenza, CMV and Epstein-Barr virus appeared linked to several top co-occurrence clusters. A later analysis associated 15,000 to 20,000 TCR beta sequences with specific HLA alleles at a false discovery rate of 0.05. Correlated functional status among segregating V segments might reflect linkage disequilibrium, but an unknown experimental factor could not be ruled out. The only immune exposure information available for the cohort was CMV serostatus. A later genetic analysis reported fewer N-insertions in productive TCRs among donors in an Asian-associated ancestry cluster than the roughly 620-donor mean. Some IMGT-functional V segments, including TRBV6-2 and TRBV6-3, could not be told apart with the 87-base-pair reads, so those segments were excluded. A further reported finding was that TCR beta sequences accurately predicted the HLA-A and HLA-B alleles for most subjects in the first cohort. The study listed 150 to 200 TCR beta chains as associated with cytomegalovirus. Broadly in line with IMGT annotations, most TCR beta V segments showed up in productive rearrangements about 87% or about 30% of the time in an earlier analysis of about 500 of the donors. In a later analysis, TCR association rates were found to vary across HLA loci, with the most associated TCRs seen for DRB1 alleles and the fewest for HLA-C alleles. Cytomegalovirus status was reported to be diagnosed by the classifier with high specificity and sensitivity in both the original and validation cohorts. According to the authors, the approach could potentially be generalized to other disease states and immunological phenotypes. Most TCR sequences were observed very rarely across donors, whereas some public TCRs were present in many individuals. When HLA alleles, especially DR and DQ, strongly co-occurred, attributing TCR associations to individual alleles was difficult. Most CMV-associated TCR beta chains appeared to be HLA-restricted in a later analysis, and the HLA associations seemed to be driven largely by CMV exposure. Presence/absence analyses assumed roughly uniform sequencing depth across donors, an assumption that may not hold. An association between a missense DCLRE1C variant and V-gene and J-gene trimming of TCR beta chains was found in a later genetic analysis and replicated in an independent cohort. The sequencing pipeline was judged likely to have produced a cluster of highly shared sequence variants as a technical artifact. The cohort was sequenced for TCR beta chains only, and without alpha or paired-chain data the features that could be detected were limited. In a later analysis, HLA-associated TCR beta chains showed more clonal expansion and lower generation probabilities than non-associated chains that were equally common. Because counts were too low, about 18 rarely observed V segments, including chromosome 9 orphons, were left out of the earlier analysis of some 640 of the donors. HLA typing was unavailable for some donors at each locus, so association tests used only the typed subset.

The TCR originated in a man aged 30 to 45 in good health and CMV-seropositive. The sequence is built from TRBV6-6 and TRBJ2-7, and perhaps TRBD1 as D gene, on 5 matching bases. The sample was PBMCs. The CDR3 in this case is CASRTRDSYEQYF. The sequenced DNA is TGTGCCAGCAGAACCAGGGATTCCTACGAGCAGTACTTC.